These 9 T cell receptor beta chains came from one sample sequenced in a study of T cells after yellow fever vaccination. TCRdb analysed the 5' RACE reads with MiXCR anew, one entry per CDR3 protein. The table shows around 400,000 distinct CDR3 sequences, with more than 9% occurring only once. The sequenced sample was PBMCs, obtained on the day of the first yellow fever vaccination. Every receptor here comes from a man younger than 30 who received the YFV17D yellow fever vaccine.

The V and J genes are TRBV15 and TRBJ2-2, with 7 bases matching TRBD1. Germline V gives CDR1 LNHNV, CDR2 YYDKDF (reference sequence). The CDR3 has 13 residues. The CDR3 bases are TGTGCGGCAGGGGGAAGCTGGACCGGGGAGCTGTTTTTT. It yields the protein CAAGGSWTGELFF.

There are a few counts of this clonotype. V gene TRBV19 combines with J gene TRBJ2-1; weak D call: TRBD2 (5 bases). Germline loops: CDR1 LNHDA, CDR2 SQIVND (reference sequence). The V end lost 7 bases, the J end lost 0 bases, and 7 bases lay between the germline ends. There are 13 residues in the CDR3. The CDR3: CASTGSSYNEQFF. The CDR3 nucleotides are TGTGCCAGTACGGGGAGCTCCTACAATGAGCAGTTCTTC. Full variable domain (rest looked up from reference TRBV19 and TRBJ2-1): DGGITQSPKYLFRKEGQNVTLSCEQNLNHDAMYWYRQDPGQGLRLIYYSQIVNDFQKGDIAEGYSVSREKKESFPLTVTSAQKNPTAFYLCASTGSSYNEQFFGPGTRLTVL.

V gene TRBV20-1 combines with J gene TRBJ2-6, with D perhaps TRBD1 or TRBD2 (5 bases each). CDR1 and CDR2 from the germline V gene are DFQATT and SNEGSKA (reference sequence). The CDR3 consists of 14 residues. The DNA of the CDR3 is TGCTGTGGGGGTCAGGGCCATAGGGCCAACGTCCTGACTTTC. Its protein is CCGGQGHRANVLTF.

This clonotype was counted only a few times. The V and J genes are TRBV29-1 and TRBJ2-7; D not certain. Trimming left V 6 bases short and J 3 bases short, with 15 bases between. The CDR3 totals 13 residues. The germline V gene has CDR1 SQVTM and CDR2 ANQGSEA. The CDR3 DNA sequence: TGCAGCGTGATTTCCCACACAAACTACGAGCAGTACTTC. As protein: CSVISHTNYEQYF.

The gene calls are TRBV20-1 and TRBJ2-3, with 13 bases matching TRBD2. J lost 5 bases, V lost 6 bases, and 5 bases had no gene match. Looked up from germline, CDR1 is DFQATT and CDR2 is SNEGSKA (reference sequence). The CDR3 consists of 14 residues. The CDR3 is CSAQLAGGRDTQYF. Here the CDR3 DNA reads TGCAGTGCGCAACTAGCGGGGGGGCGAGATACGCAGTATTTT.

The chain links TRBV4-3 to TRBJ2-7; 11 bases match TRBD1. V lost 4 bases to trimming and J lost 0 bases; unmatched junction nucleotides: 8. Germline-derived CDR1 and CDR2 are LGHNA and YSLEER. The CDR3 spans 17 residues. CDR3 nucleotide sequence: TGCGCCAGCAGCCCGCAAGGGGGACAGGGGGTCTCCTACGAGCAGTACTTC. This codes for CASSPQGGQGVSYEQYF.

The rearrangement joins TRBV20-1 to TRBJ1-1; D gene ambiguous. The CDR3 contains 14 residues. From germline, CDR1 is DFQATT and CDR2 SNEGSKA (reference sequence). V was cut by 3 bases and J by 1 base, with 12 bases left in between. CDR3 coding DNA: TGCAGTGCTAGGTCCCCGGGTCCGAACACTGAAGCTTTCTTT. Translation: CSARSPGPNTEAFF.

V is TRBV14 and J is TRBJ2-7, with D perhaps matching TRBD2 (6 bases). Between the trimmed V and J ends, which lost 1 base and 3 bases, there was a span of 13 bases. The CDR3 covers 15 residues. CDR1 is SGHDN and CDR2 is FVKESK in the germline V gene. In DNA form, the CDR3 reads TGTGCCAGCAGCCAAGGGAAAGGAGGGTTCTACGAGCAGTACGTC. It specifies CASSQGKGGFYEQYV.

Ten or more counts support this clonotype. V gene TRBV12-3 or TRBV12-4 combines with J gene TRBJ2-3, with 8 bases lining up with TRBD2. CDR3 length equals 17 residues. V dropped 2 bases and J dropped 6; count of bases not matched to a gene: 13. CDR3 loop: CASSLNPLAGRGDTQYF. The CDR3 DNA reads as TGTGCCAGCAGTTTAAACCCCCTAGCGGGCCGAGGGGATACGCAGTATTTT.